These T cell receptor beta chains were read from a single sample in a study of T-cell memory formation after mild COVID-19. TCRdb analysed the 5' RACE reads with MiXCR anew, one entry per CDR3 protein. The top ten clones hold roughly 14% of a sample with roughly 350,000 distinct CDR3 sequences, 28% of them seen once. Sequencing input: PBMCs or a T cell subset sorted from them (not recorded which). These receptors were obtained from an adult woman who had mild COVID-19 (a few samples of this study predate the infection). Cell type and time point are not known. CDR3s include the opening cysteine and the closing phenylalanine or tryptophan. A D gene is named only where the DNA matches it firmly. A clone size is listed for some rows: how often the clone was seen (once, few, many), or a class if it is expanded.

TRBD1	-	13	TRBV29-1	TRBJ2-5	TGCAGCGTTGAAGCCTACAGGGGAGAGACCCAGTACTTC	CSVEAYRGETQYF
TRBD2	-	13	TRBV25-1	TRBJ2-7	TGTGCCAGCAGTAGCGGGGGGGCCCACGAGCAGTACTTC	CASSSGGAHEQYF
-	few	13	TRBV19	TRBJ1-1	TGTGCCATCCGGACAGAACCTCACACTGAAGCTTTCTTT	CAIRTEPHTEAFF
-	-	16	TRBV27	TRBJ2-3	TGTGCCAGCAGTCTCACCTCGGGACTGCCCGCAGATACGCAGTATTTT	CASSLTSGLPADTQYF
-	-	12	TRBV11-1	TRBJ1-5	TGTGCCAGCAGCACACCTTCGGGGGCCCAGCATTTT	CASSTPSGAQHF
TRBD2	-	17	TRBV27	TRBJ2-1	TGTGCCAGCAGGCTCGGGTGGGGGGGAGGCCCCTACAATGAGCAGTTCTTC	CASRLGWGGGPYNEQFF
TRBD1	few	15	TRBV14	TRBJ1-2	TGTGCCAGCAGCCAGGACAGGTTCGGGGACTATGGCTACACCTTC	CASSQDRFGDYGYTF
-	few	11	TRBV10-3	TRBJ2-7	TGTGCCATCAGCGACAGGTACGAGCAGTACTTC	CAISDRYEQYF
-	few	12	TRBV20-1	TRBJ2-5	TGCAGTGCTAGAGGGCACCAAGAGACCCAGTACTTC	CSARGHQETQYF
TRBD2	few	17	TRBV29-1	TRBJ2-3	TGCAGCGTTATCGTTTTCGGACTAGCGGTCGGCACAGATACGCAGTATTTT	CSVIVFGLAVGTDTQYF